This passage covers 8 T cell receptor beta chains from one sample sequenced in a study of blood T cell repertoires in COVID-19. Clones were read by immunoSEQ multiplex PCR, and TCRdb kept only the in-frame ones, dropping some. The sample has roughly 150,000 clones, over 75% seen once. The specimen sequenced was peripheral blood. The receptors originated from a woman between 50 and 59 years old with acute or convalescent COVID-19.

This clone showed up just once. The chain joins TRBV6-6 to TRBJ2-5; D perhaps matches TRBD1 (5 bases). The CDR3 loop spans 13 amino acids. With 6 bases removed from V and 2 bases from J, the gap between germline ends came to 10 bases. Germline-derived CDR1 and CDR2 are MNHNY and SVGAGI (reference sequence). The CDR3 sequence: CASRRTQQETQYF. As DNA, the CDR3 is TGTGCCAGCAGACGGACACAACAAGAGACCCAGTACTTC.

The chain uses TRBV5-4 and TRBJ1-5, with a possible D match to TRBD1 (6 bases). CDR1 is SGHNT, CDR2 YYREEE, per germline (reference sequence). The CDR3 has 13 residues. V lost 7 bases, J lost 3 bases, and 11 bases lay in between. As DNA, the CDR3 is TGTGCCAGCTCACAGGGATACAATCAGCCCCAGCATTTT. Translation: CASSQGYNQPQHF.

This rearrangement joins TRBV7-8 to TRBJ2-7, with 9 bases lining up with TRBD1. Germline V gene lookup returns CDR1 SGHVS and CDR2 FQNEAQ. Trimming removed 6 bases from V and 4 bases from J; junction bases left unmatched: 13. The CDR3 runs to 16 residues. CDR3 sequence: CASRREGGTGLYEQYF. The CDR3 DNA is TGTGCCAGCAGACGGGAAGGGGGGACAGGGTTGTACGAGCAGTACTTC.

The chain carries TRBV5-8 and TRBJ2-1; TRBD2 matches at 9 bases. Unmatched junction bases numbered 3, after V lost 0 bases and J lost 5 bases. The CDR3 is 15 residues long. Germline V gene sequence: CDR1 SGHTS, CDR2 YDEGEE. CDR3 sequence reads: CASSLGVAGDNEQFF. CDR3 sequence (DNA): TGTGCCAGCAGCTTGGGGGTAGCGGGAGACAATGAGCAGTTCTTC.

The rearrangement links TRBV4-3 to TRBJ1-2, with 7 nucleotides matching TRBD1. Trimming took 3 bases from V and 8 from J; bases not matched to a gene: 15. The CDR3 is made up of 16 amino acids. Germline loops: CDR1 LGHNA, CDR2 YSLEER. The CDR3 reads CASSHERGRGYRGYTF. CDR3 nucleotides: TGCGCCAGCAGCCACGAAAGGGGGCGAGGTTATCGGGGCTACACCTTC.

The rearrangement uses TRBV7-2 and TRBJ2-2; 7 bases are a match to TRBD2. CDR1 is SGHTA, CDR2 FQGNSA, per germline. The J segment lost 6 bases and the V segment lost 2 bases, leaving 3 bases of the junction unmatched. The CDR3 has 14 amino acids. CDR3 sequence: CASSLNLAAGELFF. In DNA form, the CDR3 reads TGTGCCAGCAGCTTAAACCTAGCGGCCGGGGAGCTGTTTTTT.

Only a few counts were recorded for this clone. The V and J genes are TRBV19 and TRBJ1-5; D gene uncertain. Looked up from germline, CDR1 is LNHDA and CDR2 is SQIVND (reference sequence). The CDR3 totals 13 residues. V shed 5 bases and J shed 3 bases, with 8 bases lying between them. The CDR3 DNA follows: TGTGCCAGTAGTTTACACCTCAATCAGCCCCAGCATTTT. It yields the protein CASSLHLNQPQHF.

The genes are TRBV19 and TRBJ2-3; the D gene is possibly TRBD1 (6 bases). V was trimmed by 6 bases and J by 5 bases, leaving 18 bases between them. Germline V gene lookup returns CDR1 LNHDA and CDR2 SQIVND (reference sequence). The CDR3 extends over 15 amino acids. CDR3 sequence reads: CASRLTGPAVDTQYF. CDR3 bases: TGTGCCAGTAGATTGACAGGCCCCGCCGTAGATACGCAGTATTTT.